The present T cell receptor (beta chain) was sequenced within a study of blood T cell repertoires in COVID-19. For the study at large: The cDNA or gDNA used as material had been derived from T cells, B-cell-depleted T cells, or PBMCs.

V was clipped by 4 bases and J by 2 bases, with 9 bases between them. The V gene's germline CDR1 is SGHRS and CDR2 YFSETQ. The CDR3 is made up of 14 amino acids. The protocol was immunoSEQ multiplex PCR, while the TCRdb copy is restricted to in-frame clones and leaves out a portion. The sample comprises around 300,000 clones, roughly nine tenths of which are singletons, and approximately 2% rests with the top ten. Assignment of participants to cohorts was predicated upon participant-reported clinical history. Cohort 3 donors were reported recovered after two negative PCRs, clearance, or symptom resolution.

The rearrangement joins TRBV5-1 to TRBJ1-4; D is unclear. The source is a woman aged 55-70 years who had recovered from COVID-19. Sequenced material: PBMCs or T cells enriched from blood (not recorded which). CDR3: CASSQDSTNEKLFF. CDR3 DNA sequence: TGCGCCAGCAGCCAGGACTCCACTAATGAAAAACTGTTTTTT. Variable domain in full (rest from reference TRBV5-1 and TRBJ1-4): KAGVTQTPRYLIKTRGQQVTLSCSPISGHRSVSWYQQTPGQGLQFLFEYFSETQRNKGNFPGRFSGRQFSNSRSEMNVSTLELGDSALYLCASSQDSTNEKLFFGSGTQLSVL.